The 22 T cell receptor beta chains listed next were all sequenced from one sample in a study of PD-1 blockade in mismatch repair-deficient tumors. Data came from immunoSEQ multiplex PCR; TCRdb stores just in-frame clones and leaves some out. The sample holds some 120,000 clones, more than 70% seen once. The sequences come from peripheral blood, collected approximately 72 weeks after starting pembrolizumab. These receptors were taken from an adult with mismatch repair-deficient cancer.

V usage is TRBV25-1 and J usage is TRBJ2-7; perhaps TRBD2 as D (5 bases). V was shortened by 4 bases and J by 3 bases, with 7 bases between the two germline ends. Germline CDR1 reads MGHDK; CDR2 reads SYGVNS. The CDR3 loop spans 12 amino acids. CDR3: CASSGGIYEQYF. The CDR3 nucleotides read TGTGCCAGCAGTGGAGGGATCTACGAGCAGTACTTC.

The rearrangement uses TRBV27 and TRBJ2-1, with a tentative D call TRBD2 (5 bases). In germline, CDR1 is MNHEY, CDR2 SMNVEV (reference sequence). This CDR3 has 14 amino acids. The germline V and J ends were trimmed by 1 base and 7 bases, with 11 bases remaining between them. The CDR3 DNA reads as TGTGCCAGCAGTTTATTCGGGGTAACAAATGAGCAGTTCTTC. It specifies CASSLFGVTNEQFF.

This chain connects TRBV7-2 to TRBJ2-3; 14 bases align to TRBD2. From germline, CDR1 is SGHTA and CDR2 FQGNSA. The CDR3 loop spans 18 amino acids. J lost 6 bases, V lost 5 bases, and 13 bases had no gene match. The CDR3 region is CASSPGTSGGLRLDTQYF. CDR3 DNA: TGTGCCAGCAGCCCCGGGACTAGCGGGGGTCTGAGACTGGATACGCAGTATTTT. Combining the CDR3 with reference TRBV7-2 and TRBJ2-3 gives the whole variable domain GAGVSQSPSNKVTEKGKDVELRCDPISGHTALYWYRQSLGQGLEFLIYFQGNSAPDKSGLPSDRFSAERTGGSVSTLTIQRTQQEDSAVYLCASSPGTSGGLRLDTQYFGPGTRLTVL.

The gene calls are TRBV21-1 and TRBJ2-7; no DNA check was done on the table's D call, TRBD1. TRBV21-1 is an annotated pseudogene. The CDR3 is made up of 14 amino acids. In DNA form, the CDR3 reads TGTGCCAGCAACTCAGGCCATCGGTCCTACGAGCAGTACTTC. This sequence encodes CASNSGHRSYEQYF.

CDR3 in amino acids: CASSLDTGRRETQYF. CDR3 sequence (DNA): TGCGCCAGCAGCTTGGACACAGGGAGGCGAGAGACCCAGTACTTC. The chain couples TRBV5-1 to TRBJ2-5; possibly TRBD1 or TRBD2 for D (6 bases each). In germline, CDR1 is SGHRS, CDR2 YFSETQ. This CDR3 spans 15 amino acids. The V end was cut by 0 bases, the J end by 4 bases, with 13 bases between.

This rearrangement joins TRBV27 to TRBJ2-3; maybe TRBD2 (6 bases). The CDR3 is 15 amino acids. Germline V CDR1 and CDR2: MNHEY, SMNVEV (reference sequence). Trimming removed 6 bases from V and 7 bases from J, with 20 bases in between. CDR3 region: CASRGDWVALNTQYF. The DNA for the CDR3 is TGTGCCAGCAGGGGGGACTGGGTAGCTCTAAATACGCAGTATTTT.

The chain has TRBV4-1 and TRBJ2-7, with TRBD2 matching 12 bases. After removal of 4 bases from V and 0 bases from J, the junction contained 1 base not matched to a gene. The CDR3 has 15 residues. Germline CDR1 MGHRA, CDR2 YSYEKL. The CDR3 DNA reads TGCGCCAGCAGCCCGACTAGCGGGAGCTCCTACGAGCAGTACTTC. Its protein product is CASSPTSGSSYEQYF.

The chain joins TRBV7-9 to TRBJ2-7; 12 nucleotides agree with TRBD1. V dropped 3 bases and J dropped 11; count of bases not matched to a gene: 2. The CDR3 length is 12 residues. Germline CDR1 and CDR2: SEHNR and FQNEAQ (reference sequence). CDR3 sequence: CASSLGQGAEYF. The CDR3, as DNA: TGTGCCAGCAGCTTGGGACAGGGGGCGGAGTACTTC. The full variable domain, its missing parts supplied by reference TRBV7-9 and TRBJ2-7, is DTGVSQNPRHKITKRGQNVTFRCDPISEHNRLYWYRQTLGQGPEFLTYFQNEAQLEKSRLLSDRFSAERPKGSFSTLEIQRTEQGDSAMYLCASSLGQGAEYFGPGTRLTVT.

The rearrangement uses TRBV28 and TRBJ2-7; 7 bases are a match to TRBD1. Trimming removed 0 bases from V and 2 bases from J; junction bases left unmatched: 4. CDR3 size: 15 residues. Per the germline V gene, CDR1 is MDHEN and CDR2 is SYDVKM. CDR3 in amino acids: CASSLWTGSAYEQYF. The CDR3 DNA reads as TGTGCCAGCAGTTTATGGACAGGGTCGGCCTACGAGCAGTACTTC. The variable domain in full, completed from reference TRBV28 and TRBJ2-7, reads DVKVTQSSRYLVKRTGEKVFLECVQDMDHENMFWYRQDPGLGLRLIYFSYDVKMKEKGDIPEGYSVSREKKERFSLILESASTNQTSMYLCASSLWTGSAYEQYFGPGTRLTVT.

The CDR3 here is CATSRYGIEAFF. CDR3 sequence (DNA): TGTGCCACCAGCAGATATGGAATCGAAGCTTTCTTT. This chain connects TRBV15 to TRBJ1-1; D not certain. V lost 2 bases and J lost 8, with 9 bases in between. CDR3 length: 12 amino acids. Per germline, CDR1 LNHNV and CDR2 YYDKDF (reference sequence).

This chain joins TRBV29-1 and TRBJ2-7, with 7 bases lining up with TRBD2. V lost 3 bases to trimming and J lost 3 bases; unmatched junction nucleotides: 8. Germline-derived CDR1 and CDR2 are SQVTM and ANQGSEA. The CDR3 extends over 14 amino acids. This chain's CDR3 is CSVEGAGNIYEQYF. CDR3 nucleotide sequence: TGCAGCGTTGAGGGAGCGGGAAATATCTACGAGCAGTACTTC.

The chain has TRBV5-1 and TRBJ2-7; the match to TRBD2 covers 8 bases. Germline V gene data show CDR1 as SGHRS and CDR2 as YFSETQ. The CDR3 is 14 amino acids. V shed 1 base, J shed 5 bases, and the junction held 5 bases outside the gene matches. DNA for the CDR3: TGCGCCAGCAGCTTGTTTCGGGAGGGTGACGAGCAGTACTTC. Translation: CASSLFREGDEQYF. The whole variable domain, filled in from reference TRBV5-1 and TRBJ2-7, reads KAGVTQTPRYLIKTRGQQVTLSCSPISGHRSVSWYQQTPGQGLQFLFEYFSETQRNKGNFPGRFSGRQFSNSRSEMNVSTLELGDSALYLCASSLFREGDEQYFGPGTRLTVT.

V usage is TRBV6-4 and J usage is TRBJ2-3, with 7 positions matching TRBD2. Germline CDR1 MRHNA, CDR2 SNTAGT. V lost 0 bases to trimming and J lost 3 bases; unmatched junction nucleotides: 3. The CDR3 is made up of 15 amino acids. In nucleotides, the CDR3 is TGTGCCAGCAGTGACTCGGGAGGGGAAACAGATACGCAGTATTTT. Protein product: CASSDSGGETDTQYF.

This clone was counted a single time. The rearrangement uses TRBV19 and TRBJ2-7; 12 bases are a match to TRBD2. The CDR3 loop spans 17 amino acids. Germline trimming cut 1 base from V and 0 bases from J; bases unmatched to any gene: 4. Germline V gene sequence: CDR1 LNHDA, CDR2 SQIVND (reference sequence). For the CDR3, the DNA is TGTGCCAGTAGTATAGGACTAGCGGGAGAGAGCTCCTACGAGCAGTACTTC. It yields the protein CASSIGLAGESSYEQYF.

The rearrangement uses TRBV6-6 and TRBJ1-3; D is ambiguous. The CDR3 runs 15 residues. V was pared by 6 bases and J by 0 bases, with 12 bases between. Germline V gene lookup returns CDR1 MNHNY and CDR2 SVGAGI (reference sequence). The CDR3 nucleotides read TGTGCCAGCAGAGCCCCGGGAGTCTCTGGAAACACCATATATTTT. Protein: CASRAPGVSGNTIYF.

The chain is built from TRBV19 and TRBJ1-5; D remains unclear. The CDR3 has 15 residues. CDR1 and CDR2 from the germline V gene are LNHDA and SQIVND (reference sequence). V was clipped by 3 bases and J by 0 bases, with 9 bases between them. The CDR3 is CASSIGSFSNQPQHF. The CDR3 region has the DNA TGTGCCAGTAGTATCGGGTCCTTTAGCAATCAGCCCCAGCATTTT.

V is TRBV5-1 and J is TRBJ2-1; D unclear. Germline V gene lookup returns CDR1 SGHRS and CDR2 YFSETQ. V was shortened by 0 bases and J by 4 bases, with 8 bases between the two germline ends. The CDR3 length is 14 residues. CDR3 nucleotides: TGCGCCAGCAGCTTGGTCGGCAGATACAATGAGCAGTTCTTC. Translation: CASSLVGRYNEQFF.

This chain links TRBV7-9 with TRBJ2-2, with D unclear. The CDR3 is 12 amino acids. Trimming stripped 6 bases from V and 6 bases from J, with 8 bases between. Germline CDR1 and CDR2: SEHNR and FQNEAQ (reference sequence). This chain's CDR3 is CASRRGAGELFF. In DNA, the CDR3 is TGTGCCAGCAGGCGAGGAGCCGGGGAGCTGTTTTTT.

The rearrangement links TRBV7-6 to TRBJ2-5; 7 bases fit TRBD2. Trimming took 3 bases from V and 4 from J; bases not matched to a gene: 5. The CDR3 sequence is 14 residues long. The germline CDR1 and CDR2 sequences are SGHVS and FNYEAQ. The CDR3 DNA follows: TGTGCCAGCAGCTTGGGGGGGAACGGAGAGACCCAGTACTTC. This gives the protein CASSLGGNGETQYF.

The table lists this clone with a count of one. J is TRBJ2-7 and V is TRBV27; 8 nucleotides agree with TRBD2. Germline V lookup: CDR1 MNHEY, CDR2 SMNVEV (reference sequence). J gave up 4 bases and V 5 bases, and 13 bases lay outside the gene matches. CDR3 length: 16 residues. The CDR3 coding sequence is TGTGCCAGCAGTCTCAACCCAGCGGGAGCAGTTTACGAGCAGTACTTC. Translating it yields CASSLNPAGAVYEQYF.

In its sample, this clone was seen a few times. The V call is TRBV4-2, the J call TRBJ2-7, with D possibly TRBD2 on 5 matching bases. This CDR3 region has 13 residues. Trimming removed 1 base from V and 1 base from J, with 5 bases in between. CDR1 and CDR2 from the germline V gene are LGHNA and YNFKEQ. The CDR3 is CASSQAGSYEQYF. The DNA of the CDR3 is TGTGCCAGCAGCCAAGCGGGGTCCTACGAGCAGTACTTC.

The chain couples TRBV6-1 to TRBJ2-6; D not certain. Trimming removed 6 bases at V and 0 bases at J, with 9 bases between. Per the germline V gene, CDR1 is MNHNS and CDR2 is SASEGT. The CDR3 has 15 amino acids. CDR3 residues: CASREWSSGANVLTF. CDR3 coding DNA: TGTGCCAGCAGGGAATGGAGCTCTGGGGCCAACGTCCTGACTTTC.